One and the same sample provided the 27 T cell receptor beta chains below, sequenced in a study of T-cell memory formation after mild COVID-19. TCRdb used MiXCR to reprocess the 5' RACE reads, holding one entry per CDR3 protein. Here the sample spans 110,000 to 150,000 distinct CDR3 sequences, less than 25% being singletons. Material: PBMCs or a T cell subset sorted from them (not recorded which). All receptors come from an adult woman who had mild COVID-19 (a few samples of this study predate the infection). Cell type and time point are not known.

This clonotype was seen more than once but under ten times. The rearrangement links TRBV4-3 to TRBJ2-7; D is undetermined. The CDR3 covers 13 residues. Trimming left V 0 bases short and J 6 bases short, with 9 bases between. Per the germline V gene, CDR1 is LGHNA and CDR2 is YSLEER. The CDR3 region has the DNA TGCGCCAGCAGCCAAGATACTGGTAGCGAGCAGTACTTC. Its protein is CASSQDTGSEQYF.

This clonotype has more than one count but fewer than ten. The chain recombines TRBV15 with TRBJ2-7; TRBD1 aligns across 7 bases. Germline assignment: CDR1 LNHNV and CDR2 YYDKDF (reference sequence). This CDR3 has 13 amino acids. With 8 bases clipped from V and 6 bases from J, the junction kept 10 bases outside the gene matches. CDR3 residues: CATANRGAGEQYF. The CDR3 nucleotides are TGTGCCACCGCTAACAGGGGCGCAGGCGAGCAGTACTTC.

This clonotype was recorded a few times. The rearrangement links TRBV6-2 or TRBV6-3 to TRBJ1-2, with D perhaps TRBD1 (5 bases). Germline lookup yields CDR1 MNHEY and CDR2 SVGEGT. V lost 5 bases and J lost 5, with 12 bases in between. The CDR3 extends over 13 amino acids. CDR3 nucleotides: TGTGCCAGCAGTCCACCGGGACGGTATGGCTACACCTTC. Translation gives CASSPPGRYGYTF.

There are a few counts of this clonotype. This chain uses TRBV29-1 with TRBJ2-7; TRBD2 matches at 11 bases. The germline gives CDR1 SQVTM, CDR2 ANQGSEA. The length of the CDR3 is 16 residues. The trim removed 1 base at V and 4 bases at J, leaving 9 bases unmatched. The CDR3 DNA reads as TGCAGCGTTGAAGTACTAACGACTAGCGGGATTTACGAGCAGTACTTC. Residues: CSVEVLTTSGIYEQYF.

The chain recombines TRBV4-1 with TRBJ1-1; D is uncertain. Germline assignment: CDR1 MGHRA and CDR2 YSYEKL. V shed 1 base and J shed 1 base, with 10 bases lying between them. CDR3 size: 15 residues. The CDR3 DNA is TGCGCCAGCAGCCAAGTATACTGGCAGAACACTGAAGCTTTCTTT. Translation gives CASSQVYWQNTEAFF.

This clonotype has only one observation. This rearrangement joins TRBV19 to TRBJ1-1, with D uncertain. V was cut by 1 base and J by 3 bases, with 6 bases left in between. Germline V gene sequence: CDR1 LNHDA, CDR2 SQIVND (reference sequence). This CDR3 region has 13 residues. The CDR3 coding sequence is TGTGCCAGTAGTATAGGGGTTTACACTGAAGCTTTCTTT. This translates into CASSIGVYTEAFF. The full variable domain, completed using reference TRBV19 and TRBJ1-1, is DGGITQSPKYLFRKEGQNVTLSCEQNLNHDAMYWYRQDPGQGLRLIYYSQIVNDFQKGDIAEGYSVSREKKESFPLTVTSAQKNPTAFYLCASSIGVYTEAFFGQGTRLTVV.

This clonotype appeared a few times. J is TRBJ1-5 and V is TRBV27; D gene unclear. The V gene's germline CDR1 is MNHEY and CDR2 SMNVEV (reference sequence). The CDR3 contains 14 residues. V lost 2 bases and J 3 bases, leaving 8 bases between the germline ends. CDR3 sequence (DNA): TGTGCCAGCAGTTTAAGAGGGTTCAATCAGCCCCAGCATTTT. Translation gives CASSLRGFNQPQHF.

The chain recombines TRBV4-2 with TRBJ2-1; TRBD1 or TRBD2 may be the D gene (5 bases each). The CDR3 contains 14 residues. V lost 8 bases, J lost 4 bases, and 15 bases lay in between. From germline, CDR1 is LGHNA and CDR2 YNFKEQ. The CDR3 spells CASGNGGEYNEQFF. The CDR3 DNA reads TGTGCCAGCGGAAATGGGGGAGAGTACAATGAGCAGTTCTTC.

The chain couples TRBV6-2 or TRBV6-3 to TRBJ2-7, with 8 bases aligning to TRBD2. The V gene end was trimmed by 4 bases and the J gene end by 1 base; junction bases not matched to a gene: 3. The CDR3 runs 14 residues. CDR1 MNHEY and CDR2 SVGEGT come from the germline V gene. The CDR3 loop reads CASSWASGSYEQYF. DNA of the CDR3: TGTGCCAGCAGTTGGGCTAGCGGGTCCTACGAGCAGTACTTC.

This clonotype has only a few counts. V and J are TRBV7-2 and TRBJ2-1; D possibly corresponds to TRBD1 (6 bases). The V gene's germline CDR1 is SGHTA and CDR2 FQGNSA. V was pared by 3 bases and J by 8 bases, with 17 bases between. This CDR3 contains 15 residues. CDR3 amino acids: CASSFIWGRSDEQFF. CDR3 in DNA: TGTGCCAGCAGCTTCATTTGGGGGCGAAGCGATGAGCAGTTCTTC.

This clonotype has only a few counts. This chain connects TRBV5-6 to TRBJ2-7; TRBD1 aligns across 10 bases. CDR1 SGHDT and CDR2 YYEEEE come from the germline V gene. Germline trimming cut 4 bases from V and 3 bases from J; bases unmatched to any gene: 4. The CDR3 is 14 residues long. This CDR3 reads CASSLDRGRYEQYF. The CDR3 DNA reads TGTGCCAGCAGCCTAGACAGGGGGCGCTACGAGCAGTACTTC.

The chain links TRBV11-2 to TRBJ2-3, with D hard to call. V gave up 4 bases and J gave up 2 bases, with 4 bases separating them. This CDR3 comprises 12 residues. Per the germline V gene, CDR1 is SGHAT and CDR2 is FQNNGV. CDR3 nucleotide sequence: TGTGCCAGCAGCTACCTCACAGATACGCAGTATTTT. It codes for CASSYLTDTQYF.

The chain couples TRBV7-9 to TRBJ2-1; 9 bases line up with TRBD2. The CDR3 is made up of 14 amino acids. The V segment lost 5 bases and the J segment 8 bases; nucleotides outside the gene matches: 7. The germline gives CDR1 SEHNR, CDR2 FQNEAQ (reference sequence). CDR3 nucleotide sequence: TGTGCCAGCAGCCCTGTAGCGGGAGTACATGAGCAGTTCTTC. Translated, it gives CASSPVAGVHEQFF.

This clonotype has a handful of counts. This sequence joins TRBV7-9 and TRBJ1-4, with D perhaps matching TRBD1 (5 bases). From germline, CDR1 is SEHNR and CDR2 FQNEAQ (reference sequence). There are 16 residues in the CDR3. Trimming shortened V by 5 bases and J by 0 bases, and 13 bases separated the two germline ends. This chain's CDR3 is CASSGWDRATNEKLFF. CDR3 coding DNA: TGTGCCAGCAGCGGATGGGACCGAGCAACTAATGAAAAACTGTTTTTT.

The chain carries TRBV11-2 and TRBJ1-1; D remains ambiguous. V was pared by 1 base and J by 9 bases, with 6 bases between. CDR3 length equals 11 residues. Germline V gene data show CDR1 as SGHAT and CDR2 as FQNNGV. CDR3 protein: CASSLGPKAFF. DNA of the CDR3: TGTGCCAGCAGCTTAGGCCCCAAAGCTTTCTTT.

This clonotype was seen a handful of times. The chain couples TRBV12-3 or TRBV12-4 to TRBJ2-3, with 7 bases matching TRBD2. The ends lost 5 bases at V and 4 bases at J; junction bases unmatched: 3. The CDR3 totals 13 residues. CDR3: CASSLTSADTQYF. CDR3 DNA sequence: TGTGCCAGCAGTCTTACTAGCGCAGATACGCAGTATTTT.

The V and J genes are TRBV5-1 and TRBJ1-1; D is unclear. The germline V gene has CDR1 SGHRS and CDR2 YFSETQ. This CDR3 is built from 12 residues. Trimming shortened V by 3 bases and J by 4 bases, and 7 bases separated the two germline ends. In DNA form, the CDR3 reads TGCGCCAGCAGCTACGACTTCACTGAAGCTTTCTTT. It specifies CASSYDFTEAFF.

The chain carries TRBV4-3 and TRBJ2-1; D gene ambiguous. This CDR3 is built from 16 residues. Germline V gives CDR1 LGHNA, CDR2 YSLEER. The V gene lost 0 bases and the J gene lost 1 base, with 10 bases spanning the gap. CDR3: CASSQDWQASYNEQFF. Written as DNA, the CDR3 is TGCGCCAGCAGCCAAGATTGGCAGGCTTCCTACAATGAGCAGTTCTTC.

V and J are TRBV12-3 or TRBV12-4 and TRBJ2-1; TRBD1 or TRBD2 may be the D gene (5 bases each). This CDR3 comprises 13 residues. Trimming took 8 bases from V and 1 from J, leaving 9 bases between them. The CDR3 bases are TGTGCCAGCGTCGGGGCTTCCTACAATGAGCAGTTCTTC. This codes for CASVGASYNEQFF.

This clonotype has a handful of counts. The V and J genes are TRBV7-2 and TRBJ2-1; TRBD2 aligns across 11 bases. Germline V gene data show CDR1 as SGHTA and CDR2 as FQGNSA. Unmatched junction bases numbered 5, after V lost 4 bases and J lost 6 bases. The CDR3 extends over 15 amino acids. CDR3 DNA sequence: TGTGCCAGCAGCTCACTAGCGGGAGTTGGCAATGAGCAGTTCTTC. This translates into CASSSLAGVGNEQFF.

This clonotype was observed a few times. The V gene is TRBV4-3, the J gene TRBJ2-7, with TRBD2 identical over 9 bases. The V gene's germline CDR1 is LGHNA and CDR2 YSLEER. V dropped 1 base and J dropped 1; count of bases not matched to a gene: 5. There are 16 residues in the CDR3. For the CDR3, the DNA is TGCGCCAGCAGCCAAGGTCTAGCGGGACTATCCTACGAGCAGTACTTC. Translating gives CASSQGLAGLSYEQYF.

The DNA for the CDR3 is TGTGCCAGCAGCCCCAGCGGAGGGACATTCAGCCACGAGCAGTACTTC. This translates into CASSPSGGTFSHEQYF. V is TRBV9 and J is TRBJ2-7; the D call may be TRBD1 or TRBD2 (6 bases each). The ends were cut back, 4 bases at V and 5 bases at J, with 22 bases in the middle. Germline CDR1 is SGDLS and CDR2 is YYNGEE. This CDR3 is 16 amino acids long.

There are a few counts of this clonotype. The chain combines TRBV4-3 with TRBJ2-3, with D maybe TRBD2 (6 bases). Germline V gives CDR1 LGHNA, CDR2 YSLEER. Trimming took off 4 bases at V and 1 base at J, with 18 bases between the two ends. The CDR3 runs to 17 residues. The CDR3 region is CASSLLRPGLRTDTQYF. The CDR3 coding sequence is TGCGCCAGCAGCCTCCTCCGTCCCGGACTACGCACAGATACGCAGTATTTT.

In this sample, this clonotype turned up a few times. This rearrangement joins TRBV5-6 to TRBJ2-1, with D possibly matching TRBD1 (6 bases). There are 14 residues in the CDR3. Germline V gene lookup returns CDR1 SGHDT and CDR2 YYEEEE. V lost 5 bases and J 3 bases, leaving 12 bases between the germline ends. The CDR3 nucleotides are TGTGCCAGCAGGCCCCGGGACAACTACAATGAGCAGTTCTTC. It is translated as CASRPRDNYNEQFF.

This clonotype was observed a few times. The V gene is TRBV7-8, the J gene TRBJ1-1, with 8 bases aligning to TRBD1. Losses at the gene ends were 3 bases for V and 8 bases for J; bases not matched to a gene: 5. Germline-derived CDR1 and CDR2 are SGHVS and FQNEAQ. CDR3 length: 13 residues. This chain's CDR3 is CASSLGGQVEAFF. The CDR3 region has the DNA TGTGCCAGCAGCTTGGGGGGACAGGTCGAAGCTTTCTTT.

There are many counts of this clonotype. J is TRBJ2-7 and V is TRBV5-1, with D perhaps matching TRBD2 (6 bases). This CDR3 spans 14 amino acids. The germline V gene encodes CDR1 SGHRS and CDR2 YFSETQ. The germline V and J ends were trimmed by 0 bases and 4 bases, with 11 bases remaining between them. For the CDR3, the DNA is TGCGCCAGCAGCTTGGGAGCGGGCCCTTACGAGCAGTACTTC. This encodes CASSLGAGPYEQYF.

This clonotype has only a few counts. The CDR3 protein is CSVLVSTDTQYF. CDR3 nucleotide sequence: TGCAGCGTACTAGTTAGCACAGATACGCAGTATTTT. The chain couples TRBV29-1 to TRBJ2-3; D might be TRBD2 (5 bases). CDR1 SQVTM and CDR2 ANQGSEA come from the germline V gene. Deletions cut 6 bases from V and 0 bases from J, with 7 bases between. The CDR3 is 12 amino acids.